This T cell receptor beta chain was found in a study of T cell responses to AZD1222 COVID-19 vaccine. TCRdb's copy holds only in-frame clones and misses some; the assay was immunoSEQ multiplex PCR. The repertoire consists of roughly 84,000 clones, with about 90% occurring once and the leading ten covering approximately 1.6%. This CDR3 has 15 residues. The V gene lost 4 bases and the J gene lost 6 bases, with 16 bases spanning the gap. CDR1 is KGHSH and CDR2 is LQKENI in the germline V gene. The material was peripheral blood, obtained on day 0 of AZD1222 vaccination. V usage is TRBV18 and J usage is TRBJ1-5; D possibly corresponds to TRBD1 (5 bases). The clonotype originates from an adult in good health. CDR3 in DNA: TGTGCCAGCTCACGGACACCCGAGGGCAGTCAGCCCCAGCATTTT. Its translation: CASSRTPEGSQPQHF. The variable domain in full, with the rest retrieved from reference TRBV18 and TRBJ1-5, is NAGVMQNPRHLVRRRGQEARLRCSPMKGHSHVYWYRQLPEEGLKFMVYLQKENIIDESGMPKERFSAEFPKEGPSILRIQQVVRGDSAAYFCASSRTPEGSQPQHFGDGTRLSIL.